A single sample gave rise to the 8 T cell receptor beta chains below, sequenced in a study of shared clonotypes between healthy human individuals. The naive CD8 fraction comprised CD45RO-negative cells positively selected for CCR7 and excluded terminally differentiated effector memory CD45RA+ cells. Data came from immunoSEQ multiplex PCR; TCRdb stores just in-frame clones and leaves some out. The profile shows 2 million or so clones, approximately 94% of them singletons. Sequences were obtained from naive CD8+ T cells sorted from blood. Source of these receptors: a man aged 18 to 30 in good health.

Of note for this clone: This CDR3 is also generated by other DNA sequences in the sample. The chain recombines TRBV2 with TRBJ2-2, with D uncertain. Per germline, CDR1 SNHLY and CDR2 FYNNEI. There are 10 residues in the CDR3. V lost 8 bases, J lost 5 bases, and 3 bases lay in between. The CDR3 spells CASGTGELFF. In nucleotides, the CDR3 is TGTGCCAGCGGAACCGGGGAGCTGTTTTTT.

The chain links TRBV27 to TRBJ1-5; 9 bases line up with TRBD1. Trimming took 1 base from V and 7 from J; bases not matched to a gene: 14. The germline V gene has CDR1 MNHEY and CDR2 SMNVEV (reference sequence). This CDR3 has 18 amino acids. CDR3 loop: CASSLWPPQGAGRQPQHF. The CDR3 bases are TGTGCCAGCAGTTTATGGCCCCCACAGGGGGCCGGTAGACAGCCCCAGCATTTT.

This clone occurred once. The chain employs TRBV14 and TRBJ2-7, with no clear D. The germline gives CDR1 SGHDN, CDR2 FVKESK. The CDR3 sequence is 16 residues long. V lost 0 bases to trimming and J lost 0 bases, with 12 bases between them. CDR3 DNA sequence: TGTGCCAGCAGCCAAGAGGTGGCTTCAAGCTCCTACGAGCAGTACTTC. Translated, it gives CASSQEVASSSYEQYF.

This rearrangement joins TRBV28 to TRBJ1-1; 7 bases are a match to TRBD1. With V trimmed by 4 bases and J by 4 bases, 3 bases remained unmatched. CDR1 is MDHEN, CDR2 SYDVKM, per germline. This CDR3 spans 13 amino acids. This CDR3 reads CASSYTGVTEAFF. The DNA for the CDR3 is TGTGCCAGCAGTTACACAGGGGTCACTGAAGCTTTCTTT.

This clone was seen once. A single base separates this from a much larger clone, so it may be a read error. Other DNA sequences in the sample encode the same CDR3. The chain combines TRBV28 with TRBJ2-7; 10 bases are a match to TRBD1. V lost 6 bases to trimming and J lost 2 bases; unmatched junction nucleotides: 4. The germline gives CDR1 MDHEN, CDR2 SYDVKM. This CDR3 contains 14 residues. The CDR3 sequence is CASSPGTGAYEQYF. For the CDR3, the DNA is TGTGCCAGCAGCCCCGGGACAGGGGCCTACGAGCAGTACTTC.

This chain connects TRBV9 to TRBJ1-4, with unresolved D. The CDR3 length is 14 residues. V gave up 3 bases and J gave up 7 bases, with 13 bases separating them. Germline loops: CDR1 SGDLS, CDR2 YYNGEE. CDR3 in amino acids: CASSAAEEGEKLFF. DNA of the CDR3: TGTGCCAGCAGCGCTGCGGAAGAGGGTGAAAAACTGTTTTTT.

V is TRBV27 and J is TRBJ1-2, with 7 bases that match TRBD1. Per germline, CDR1 MNHEY and CDR2 SMNVEV (reference sequence). This CDR3 is 13 amino acids long. V lost 3 bases and J lost 8; bases outside the gene matches: 6. CDR3 in DNA: TGTGCCAGCAGTTTCGGGGGACAGCAAGGCTACACCTTC. Translation: CASSFGGQQGYTF.

This clone appeared a single time. V is TRBV6-1 and J is TRBJ2-7, with TRBD1 identical over 8 bases. The CDR3 has 14 amino acids. Per the germline V gene, CDR1 is MNHNS and CDR2 is SASEGT. V trimming: 3 bases; J trimming: 4 bases; junction bases outside the gene matches: 5. CDR3 residues: CASSEDRAGYEQYF. The CDR3 DNA sequence: TGTGCCAGCAGTGAGGACAGGGCTGGATACGAGCAGTACTTC.